These 9 T cell receptor beta chains originate from one sample sequenced in a study of neurological immune-mediated disorders. In TCRdb, the 5' RACE reads were re-called with MiXCR into one record per CDR3 protein. The table shows around 80,000 distinct CDR3 sequences, with about 9.4% occurring only once. Sequenced input: PBMCs. The source is a middle-aged man in good health.

This clonotype was found many times. The chain carries TRBV20-1 and TRBJ2-2; D might be TRBD1 (5 bases). Germline V lookup: CDR1 DFQATT, CDR2 SNEGSKA (reference sequence). V was pared by 2 bases and J by 6 bases, with 13 bases between. The CDR3 consists of 14 residues. CDR3 in amino acids: CSARNNRQAGELFF. CDR3 sequence (DNA): TGCAGTGCTAGAAATAACAGGCAGGCCGGGGAGCTGTTTTTT.

There are many counts of this clonotype. The chain carries TRBV20-1 and TRBJ2-7; tentatively, D is TRBD1 (5 bases). V shed 6 bases and J shed 6 bases, with 18 bases lying between them. This CDR3 has 13 amino acids. CDR1 is DFQATT, CDR2 SNEGSKA, per germline (reference sequence). CDR3 protein: CSARKTGPSEQYF. CDR3 nucleotides: TGCAGTGCCCGAAAAACAGGACCCTCCGAGCAGTACTTC.

The sample holds many counts of this clonotype. This rearrangement joins TRBV10-3 to TRBJ2-3; 8 bases are a match to TRBD2. Trimming took 4 bases from V and 0 from J; bases not matched to a gene: 9. The CDR3 totals 17 residues. CDR1 and CDR2 (germline): ENHRY, SYGVKD. CDR3 in amino acids: CAISGPPTSVSTDTQYF. CDR3 bases: TGTGCCATCAGTGGGCCCCCGACTAGCGTTAGCACAGATACGCAGTATTTT.

This clonotype was observed many times. Germline is not matched at one junction end, which may reflect a read error. The chain uses TRBV7-9 and TRBJ2-5; D is perhaps TRBD1 (6 bases). The CDR3 runs to 14 residues. Germline V CDR1 and CDR2: SEHNR, FQNEAQ (reference sequence). Written as DNA, the CDR3 is TGTGCCAGCAGCTTAGTTACAGGGAAAGAGACCCGGTACTTC. Translation gives CASSLVTGKETRYF.

This clonotype was counted ten times or more. This chain links TRBV6-5 with TRBJ1-2; no reliable D call. The V and J ends lost 0 bases and 8 bases respectively, with 10 bases between them. The germline CDR1 and CDR2 sequences are MNHEY and SVGAGI. The CDR3 is 13 amino acids. The CDR3, as DNA: TGTGCCAGCAGTTACTCGGAGAGGGCCGGCTACACCTTC. Translation: CASSYSERAGYTF.

This clonotype has at least ten counts. The J gene is TRBJ1-2, the V gene TRBV28; tentative D call: TRBD1 (5 bases). CDR1 is MDHEN and CDR2 is SYDVKM in the germline V gene. This CDR3 comprises 14 residues. Trimming removed 8 bases at V and 4 bases at J, with 17 bases between. The CDR3 DNA follows: TGTGCCAGCGCGACCGGGGCCCTAGGCTATGGCTACACCTTC. Translating gives CASATGALGYGYTF.

This clonotype was seen repeatedly, ten times or more. The V gene is TRBV27, the J gene TRBJ2-5; 8 bases are a match to TRBD2. J lost 5 bases, V lost 6 bases, and 11 bases had no gene match. Germline V gene sequence: CDR1 MNHEY, CDR2 SMNVEV (reference sequence). The CDR3 spans 15 residues. CDR3 sequence reads: CASRAKGTRGETQYF. The CDR3 nucleotides read TGTGCCAGCAGAGCGAAGGGGACTAGGGGCGAGACCCAGTACTTC.

This clonotype was seen repeatedly, ten times or more. This sequence joins TRBV12-3 or TRBV12-4 and TRBJ1-1; D ambiguous. Between the trimmed V and J ends, which lost 7 bases and 0 bases, there was a span of 12 bases. The CDR3 contains 14 residues. The CDR3 region is CASTLGGMNTEAFF. In DNA form, the CDR3 reads TGTGCCAGCACATTGGGCGGCATGAACACTGAAGCTTTCTTT.

This clonotype was observed a few times. The rearrangement joins TRBV2 to TRBJ2-1; D is ambiguous. V was shortened by 2 bases and J by 3 bases, with 5 bases between the two germline ends. Germline-derived CDR1 and CDR2 are SNHLY and FYNNEI. The CDR3 contains 13 residues. The CDR3 nucleotides are TGTGCCAGCAGTGAAACTGGCTACAATGAGCAGTTCTTC. It translates to CASSETGYNEQFF.